A selection of T cell receptor beta chains follows, all from one sample in a study of vaccination effects on CD4 cells after COVID-19. Their antigens are not known. The protocol was immunoSEQ multiplex PCR, while the TCRdb copy is restricted to in-frame clones and leaves out a portion. In the table there are over 45,000 clones, approximately 61% of which are singletons. The material sequenced was CD4+ T cells from PBMCs cultured without peptide, taken before COVID-19 vaccination. These receptors originate from a human donor who received a COVID-19 vaccine. Both conserved end residues are part of each CDR3. The order of the fields is J gene, clone size, V gene, D gene, CDR3 protein, CDR3 DNA. A D gene is named only where the DNA matches it firmly. The size entry is marked missing in some rows and otherwise reads once, few, many or a size class.

>TRBJ2-2|NA|TRBV24-1|NA
CASSLTANTGELFF
TGTGCCTCCTCCTTGACAGCTAACACCGGGGAGCTGTTTTTT
>TRBJ1-5|NA|TRBV5-8|NA
CASSLASNQPQHF
TGTGCCAGCAGCTTGGCCAGCAATCAGCCCCAGCATTTT
>TRBJ2-1|NA|TRBV18|NA
CASSSGVPDNEQFF
TGTGCCAGCTCATCCGGGGTCCCGGACAATGAGCAGTTCTTC
>TRBJ2-3|many|TRBV4-1|NA
CASSPDSHTDTQYF
TGCGCCAGCAGCCCAGACTCCCACACAGATACGCAGTATTTT
>TRBJ2-6|NA|TRBV7-2|NA
CASSFGGFGANVLTF
TGTGCCAGCAGCTTCGGGGGTTTTGGGGCCAACGTCCTGACTTTC
>TRBJ2-7|NA|TRBV7-4|NA
CASTNRVIDEQYF
TGTGCCAGCACCAACAGGGTTATCGACGAGCAGTACTTC
>TRBJ2-7|few|TRBV7-8|TRBD2
CASQPGGPYEQYF
TGTGCCAGCCAGCCGGGAGGGCCGTACGAGCAGTACTTC
>TRBJ2-1|NA|TRBV5-4|NA
CASSRASGTAYNEQFF
TGTGCCAGCAGCCGAGCCTCCGGGACCGCCTACAATGAGCAGTTCTTC
>TRBJ1-3|NA|TRBV30|TRBD1
CAWGRDSYGNTIYF
TGTGCCTGGGGTCGGGACAGTTATGGAAACACCATATATTTT
>TRBJ2-2|NA|TRBV7-2|NA
CASSSWDLLPGELFF
TGTGCCAGCAGCTCTTGGGACCTCCTCCCCGGGGAGCTGTTTTTT
>TRBJ2-7|NA|TRBV6-5|NA
CASSPTRRREQYF
TGTGCCAGCAGCCCCACTAGACGGCGCGAGCAGTACTTC
>TRBJ2-3|once|TRBV4-1|TRBD2
CASSLSLAGIDTQYF
TGCGCCAGCAGCCTTTCACTAGCGGGGATAGATACGCAGTATTTT
>TRBJ2-2|NA|TRBV6-5|NA
CASSWGFGGELFF
TGTGCCAGCAGTTGGGGGTTCGGCGGGGAGCTGTTTTTT
>TRBJ1-5|few|TRBV25-1|TRBD1
CASSGQGASNQPQHF
TGTGCCAGCAGTGGGCAGGGGGCAAGCAATCAGCCCCAGCATTTT
>TRBJ1-1|NA|TRBV11-3|NA
CASSPRQGSAEAFF
TGTGCCAGCAGCCCTCGGCAGGGTTCCGCTGAAGCTTTCTTT
>TRBJ1-2|NA|TRBV5-6|TRBD1
CASSSGTEIIYGYTF
TGTGCCAGCAGCTCCGGGACAGAGATAATCTATGGCTACACCTTC
>TRBJ2-7|NA|TRBV29-1|TRBD1
CSARRQGANEQYF
TGCAGCGCCCGAAGACAGGGGGCCAACGAGCAGTACTTC
>TRBJ2-2|NA|TRBV5-4|TRBD2
CASSLGPSGGTGELFF
TGTGCCAGCAGCTTGGGTCCTAGCGGGGGCACCGGGGAGCTGTTTTTT
>TRBJ2-3|NA|TRBV6-1|NA
CASSDTRDTQYF
TGTGCCAGCAGTGACACCCGGGATACGCAGTATTTT
>TRBJ2-3|NA|TRBV28|TRBD1
CASSPGTGGFTDTQYF
TGTGCCAGCAGCCCGGGGACAGGGGGCTTCACAGATACGCAGTATTTT
>TRBJ1-5|NA|TRBV30|NA
CAWSPSWTVQNQPQHF
TGTGCCTGGAGTCCATCCTGGACAGTGCAAAATCAGCCCCAGCATTTT
>TRBJ1-3|once|TRBV5-5|NA
CASSRAPSGNTIYF
TGTGCCAGCAGCCGAGCGCCTTCTGGAAACACCATATATTTT
>TRBJ1-1|few|TRBV12-5|NA
CASGLAREAFF
TGTGCTAGTGGTTTGGCCAGGGAAGCTTTCTTT
>TRBJ2-7|NA|TRBV20-1|NA
CSAGGTWEQYF
TGCAGTGCTGGCGGCACATGGGAGCAGTACTTC
>TRBJ1-4|NA|TRBV10-3|NA
CAIGREGPPGELFF
TGTGCCATCGGTAGGGAGGGTCCCCCGGGGGAACTGTTTTTT
>TRBJ2-3|NA|TRBV9|TRBD2
CASSVGTSGGDTQYF
TGTGCCAGCAGCGTTGGGACTAGCGGGGGAGATACGCAGTATTTT
>TRBJ1-2|NA|TRBV7-3|TRBD1
CASSLGAGGNNYGYTF
TGTGCCAGCAGCTTAGGAGCAGGGGGAAATAACTATGGCTACACCTTC